The rows below give T cell receptor beta chains drawn from one sample of a study of T-cell reconstitution after alpha-beta-depleted transplantation in children. TCRdb called the PCR reads again in MiXCR, with one record for every CDR3 protein. The repertoire holds almost 600,000 distinct CDR3 sequences, with over 20% as singletons. The sequences come from PBMCs, collected before TCRalphabeta/CD19-depleted stem cell transplant. The source of these receptors is a boy in the first two years of life with Wiskott-Aldrich syndrome, due to receive a stem cell transplant. The CDR3 runs from the conserved cysteine through the conserved F or W. The D gene is left open where the match is weak. Part of the rows lack a size; the others show once, few, many or a class for expanded clones.

d_call	clone_size	j_call	v_call	cdr3_nt	cdr3_aa
TRBD1	NA	TRBJ1-2	TRBV19	TGTGCCAGTAGTATGGGACAGGGAAGAGGCTACACCTTC	CASSMGQGRGYTF
TRBD2	few	TRBJ2-1	TRBV10-2	TGCGCCAGCAGTGAAACGGGAGGTTCCTACAATGAGCAGTTCTTC	CASSETGGSYNEQFF
TRBD2	few	TRBJ2-7	TRBV24-1	TGTGCCACCAGTGTCTCTAGCGGGGAATGTTACGAGCAGTACTTC	CATSVSSGECYEQYF
NA	NA	TRBJ1-1	TRBV6-1	TGTGCCAGCAGGAGAGGACAGCGCGTGAACACTGAAGCTTTCTTT	CASRRGQRVNTEAFF
NA	few	TRBJ1-1	TRBV27	TGTGCCAGCAGTCCCTCGTTTAGGACAGCTAAGATGAACACTGAAGCTTTCTTT	CASSPSFRTAKMNTEAFF
TRBD2	NA	TRBJ2-3	TRBV10-3	TGTGCCATCGGGGCGGGACTAGCGGGAGATACGCAGTATTTT	CAIGAGLAGDTQYF
NA	NA	TRBJ2-3	TRBV7-3	TGTGCCAGCAGCTTACAGGGTCTGGGAACAGATACGCAGTATTTT	CASSLQGLGTDTQYF
NA	NA	TRBJ1-4	TRBV28	TGTGCCAGCAGTTTATACGGGGGGAGGGCTAATGAAAAACTGTTTTTT	CASSLYGGRANEKLFF
NA	few	TRBJ2-5	TRBV21-1	TGTGCCAGCAGCAAAGAGGGGCCGATGTACCAAGAGACCCAGTACTTC	CASSKEGPMYQETQYF
NA	many	TRBJ2-2	TRBV6-5	TGTGCCAGCAGGTTGGGGACCGGGGAGCTGTTTTTT	CASRLGTGELFF
NA	NA	TRBJ2-1	TRBV11-2	TGTGCCAGCAGCTTAGCTAATAGGAACAATGAGCAGTTCTTC	CASSLANRNNEQFF
TRBD1	NA	TRBJ2-1	TRBV24-1	TGTGCCACCAGTGATTGGGACAGAGAGGATTTGGGGGAGCAGTTCTTC	CATSDWDREDLGEQFF
NA	NA	TRBJ1-1	TRBV7-9	TGTGCCAGCAGCTTAATTGGGTGGGGGGGCGCGAGCACTGAAGCTTTCTTT	CASSLIGWGGASTEAFF
NA	NA	TRBJ2-5	TRBV5-1	TGCGCCAGCAGCGTAGAGTCACTAAAGACCCAGTACTTC	CASSVESLKTQYF
TRBD2	few	TRBJ2-7	TRBV7-2	TGTGCCAGCAGCCCCAGGACTAGCGGGAGACCGTACTTC	CASSPRTSGRPYF
TRBD1	NA	TRBJ1-2	TRBV14	TGTGCCAGCAGCCACGACAGGGGGTATGGCTACACCTTC	CASSHDRGYGYTF
NA	few	TRBJ2-3	TRBV28	TGTGCCAGCAGTTTAATCCCGGGGGTGGATACGCAGTATTTT	CASSLIPGVDTQYF
NA	once	TRBJ1-1	TRBV12-3/TRBV12-4	TGTGCCAGCAGTCCTCCAGACGGAAATGAAGCTTTCTTT	CASSPPDGNEAFF
NA	NA	TRBJ2-2	TRBV12-3/TRBV12-4	TGTGCCAGCAGTTTTTCACACCTCCCCGGGGAGCTGTTTTTT	CASSFSHLPGELFF
TRBD2	many	TRBJ2-3	TRBV18	TGTGCCAGCTCACTGGCGGGAGGATACACAGATACGCAGTATTTT	CASSLAGGYTDTQYF
NA	NA	TRBJ2-3	TRBV20-1	TGCAGTGCTAGTGAGGGTCGAGGCGGGATTAGCACAGATACGCAGTATTTT	CSASEGRGGISTDTQYF
NA	NA	TRBJ2-7	TRBV2	TGTGCCAGCAGTGACCCCTGGGGCCACGAGCAGTACTTC	CASSDPWGHEQYF
TRBD2	NA	TRBJ2-5	TRBV28	TGTGCCAGCAGTTTGAGAGCGGGATTGGTAGAGACCCAGTACTTC	CASSLRAGLVETQYF
TRBD2	NA	TRBJ2-1	TRBV10-3	TGTGCCATCAGTGAGTCTAGCGGGGCGTACAATGAGCAGTTCTTC	CAISESSGAYNEQFF
TRBD2	NA	TRBJ2-7	TRBV20-1	TGCAGTGCTATGGGGACTAGCGGCTACGAGCAGTACTTC	CSAMGTSGYEQYF
NA	few	TRBJ1-4	TRBV7-9	TGTGCCAGCAGGACCACTAATGAAAAACTGTTTTTT	CASRTTNEKLFF
TRBD2	few	TRBJ2-3	TRBV12-3/TRBV12-4	TGTGCCAGCAGCTTTCTGACGCCGGGACTAGCGGGAAGGGGCGCAGATACGCAGTATTTT	CASSFLTPGLAGRGADTQYF
TRBD1	few	TRBJ1-4	TRBV2	TGTGCCAGCGCGGGACAGCAGAATGAAAAACTGTTTTTT	CASAGQQNEKLFF
NA	NA	TRBJ2-1	TRBV20-1	TGCAGTGCTAGTGACCTGAGCTCCTACAATGAGCAGTTCTTC	CSASDLSSYNEQFF
NA	once	TRBJ1-2	TRBV30	TGTGCCCCCTCCGCAGGCACCTTC	CAPSAGTF
NA	NA	TRBJ2-3	TRBV12-3/TRBV12-4	TGTGCCAGCAGTCCCCCCGCAGGAGGCACAGATACGCAGTATTTT	CASSPPAGGTDTQYF
NA	NA	TRBJ1-4	TRBV6-5	TGTGCCAGCAGTTATCAGTTAAGAACTAATGAAAAACTGTTTTTT	CASSYQLRTNEKLFF
NA	NA	TRBJ2-1	TRBV6-5	TGTGCCAGCAGTTACGAGGGAAGGTCCTACAATGAGCAGTTCTTC	CASSYEGRSYNEQFF